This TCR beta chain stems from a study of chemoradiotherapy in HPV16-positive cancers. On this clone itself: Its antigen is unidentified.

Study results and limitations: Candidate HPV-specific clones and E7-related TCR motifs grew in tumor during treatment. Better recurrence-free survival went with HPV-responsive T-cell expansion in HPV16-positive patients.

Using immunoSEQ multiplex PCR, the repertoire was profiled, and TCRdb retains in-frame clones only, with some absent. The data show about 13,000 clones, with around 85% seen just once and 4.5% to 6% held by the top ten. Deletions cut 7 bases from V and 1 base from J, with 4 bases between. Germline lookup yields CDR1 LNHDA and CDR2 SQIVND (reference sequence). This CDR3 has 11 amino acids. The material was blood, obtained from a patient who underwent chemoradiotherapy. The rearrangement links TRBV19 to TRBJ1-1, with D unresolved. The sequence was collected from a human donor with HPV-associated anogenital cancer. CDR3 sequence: CASIANTEAFF. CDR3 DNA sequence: TGTGCCAGTATTGCGAACACTGAAGCTTTCTTT.